These T cell receptor beta chains were read from a single sample in a study of blood T cell repertoires in COVID-19. The method was immunoSEQ multiplex PCR; TCRdb's version includes in-frame clones alone and lacks a portion of them. The sample gives 150,000 to 200,000 clones, 85% to 90% of which show up once; over 7% is in the top ten. Sequencing was done on a sample of peripheral blood. The receptors shown here come from a woman at least 80 years old in a cohort sampled during active or convalescent COVID-19. The CDR3 runs from the conserved cysteine through the conserved F or W. The D gene is left open where the match is weak. Size tells how often a clone was seen (once, few, many) or the class of an expanded clone, and some rows leave it out.

>TRBJ1-3|TRBV19|TRBD1|-
TGTGCCAGTAGCCCTGGGACAGGGAGAAACACCATATATTTT
CASSPGTGRNTIYF
>TRBJ1-1|TRBV6-1|TRBD1|few
TGTGCCAGCAGTGACCAGACAGGGGGCCGCACTGAAGCTTTCTTT
CASSDQTGGRTEAFF
>TRBJ1-2|TRBV7-8|-|-
TGTGCCAGCACCCCTGTCACGGGGTTTTATGGCTACACCTTC
CASTPVTGFYGYTF
>TRBJ2-3|TRBV5-1|TRBD2|-
TGCGCCAGCACGTTCGGCGGGGGTGAGGATACGCAGTATTTT
CASTFGGGEDTQYF
>TRBJ2-7|TRBV5-4|-|-
TGTGCCAGCAGCTTGCCGGGACATTTCAAGTTCGTCGAGCAGTACTTC
CASSLPGHFKFVEQYF
>TRBJ2-5|TRBV6-5|TRBD2|-
TGTGCCAGCAGTTACGCACTAGCGGGGGGACTGACCCAGTACTTC
CASSYALAGGLTQYF
>TRBJ2-4|TRBV9|-|-
TGTGCCAGCAGCGGCCCGGTGTTAGCCACCCAAAACATTCAGTACTTC
CASSGPVLATQNIQYF
>TRBJ2-3|TRBV5-5|TRBD1|-
TGTGCCAGCAGCTTGTTCAGTGACAGGGGGCTAAATACGCAGTATTTT
CASSLFSDRGLNTQYF
>TRBJ2-1|TRBV24-1|TRBD2|-
TGTGCCACCAGTGCCCAAACTAGCGGGCCTTACAATGAGCAGTTCTTC
CATSAQTSGPYNEQFF
>TRBJ2-7|TRBV18|-|-
TGTGCCAGCTCAGCGGAGAGGGACGAGCAGTACTTC
CASSAERDEQYF
>TRBJ2-7|TRBV12-2|-|-
TGTGACCGTGACGGGGGGCCCCTTGTCTCCTACGAGCAGTACTTC
CDRDGGPLVSYEQYF
>TRBJ2-3|TRBV28|-|-
-
CASSSSRVGGTDTQYF
>TRBJ1-4|TRBV7-2|TRBD1|-
TGTGCCAGCAGCTCGACAGGGCGTAATGAAAAACTGTTTTTT
CASSSTGRNEKLFF
>TRBJ1-2|TRBV5-4|-|-
TGTGCCAGCAGCCGCATTGATACAGCTCACTATGGCTACACCTTC
CASSRIDTAHYGYTF
>TRBJ2-5|TRBV11-3|-|once
TGTGCCAGCAGCTCACAGGGACAAGAGACCCAGTACTTC
CASSSQGQETQYF
>TRBJ2-7|TRBV28|TRBD1|-
TGTGCCAGCAGGTTTCCGGGACAGTACGAGCAGTACTTC
CASRFPGQYEQYF
>TRBJ2-2|TRBV27|-|-
TGTGCCAGCAGTCCTCCTGAGGCCGCCGGCGGGGAGCTGTTTTTT
CASSPPEAAGGELFF
>TRBJ2-1|TRBV7-7|TRBD2|few
TGTGCTAGCAGCGTGACTAGCGGGGGTGAGCAGTTCTTC
CASSVTSGGEQFF
>TRBJ2-7|TRBV10-3|TRBD1|once
TGTGCCATCAGTGAGGGACAGGACCCCTCCTACGAGCAGTACTTC
CAISEGQDPSYEQYF
>TRBJ1-2|TRBV11-3|-|-
TGTGCCAGCAGCGCGCAGGGCGCCTTCGCCCGCTACACCTTC
CASSAQGAFARYTF
>TRBJ2-3|TRBV6-1|-|-
TGTGCCAGCAGTGACGGTGTCGCCACAGATACGCAGTATTTT
CASSDGVATDTQYF
>TRBJ1-3|TRBV12-5|-|once
TGTGCTAGTGCCCACAACTCTGGAAACACCATATATTTT
CASAHNSGNTIYF